The T cell receptor beta chain described here comes from a study of T cell responses to AZD1222 COVID-19 vaccine. Whole-study results and caveats: Of the AZD1222 recipients, only 5 or 6 were seropositive at baseline. Repertoires were obtained solely post-peak T cell response. Reportedly, nearly half the spike-specific TCRs target unmutated variant regions.

Deletions cut 2 bases from V and 4 bases from J, with 12 bases between. CDR1 SNHLY and CDR2 FYNNEI come from the germline V gene. This CDR3 contains 15 residues. Comment on this clone: The antigen is unknown.

The repertoire was sequenced with immunoSEQ multiplex PCR; TCRdb's copy has only in-frame clones and lacks some. Among 100,000 to 150,000 clones listed, around 90% were seen once. Here the sequenced sample was peripheral blood, taken on day 0 of AZD1222 vaccination. The sequence was collected from an adult in good health. The genes are TRBV2 and TRBJ1-3; TRBD1 might be the D (5 bases). CDR3 DNA: TGTGCCAGCAGTGAACATGGACAAACAGGAAACACCATATATTTT. It is translated as CASSEHGQTGNTIYF.